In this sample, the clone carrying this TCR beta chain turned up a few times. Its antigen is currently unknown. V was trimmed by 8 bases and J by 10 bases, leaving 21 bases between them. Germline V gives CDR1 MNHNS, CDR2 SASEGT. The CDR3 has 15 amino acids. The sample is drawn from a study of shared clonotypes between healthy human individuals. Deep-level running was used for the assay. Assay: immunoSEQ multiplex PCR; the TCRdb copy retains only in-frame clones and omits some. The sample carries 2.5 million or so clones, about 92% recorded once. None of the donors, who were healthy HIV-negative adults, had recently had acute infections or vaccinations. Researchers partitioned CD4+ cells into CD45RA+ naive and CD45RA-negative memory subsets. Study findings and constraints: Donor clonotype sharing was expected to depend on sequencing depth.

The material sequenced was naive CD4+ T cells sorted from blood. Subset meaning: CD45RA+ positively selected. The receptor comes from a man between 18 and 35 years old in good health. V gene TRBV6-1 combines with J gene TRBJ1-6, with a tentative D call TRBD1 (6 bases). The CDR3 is CASRDRLLQGSPLHF. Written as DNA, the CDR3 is TGTGCCAGCCGAGACAGGCTACTCCAGGGATCACCCCTCCACTTT.